This TCR beta chain emerged from a study of blood T cell repertoires in COVID-19. Assay: immunoSEQ multiplex PCR; the TCRdb copy retains only in-frame clones and omits some. Among roughly 160,000 clones listed, approximately 80% were seen once. The CDR3 has 15 residues. V was pared by 1 base and J by 1 base, with 7 bases between. The germline V gene encodes CDR1 MDHEN and CDR2 SYDVKM. Adults between roughly 18 and 89 years of age took part from more than 20 US areas. Cohorts were based on clinical histories the participants reported. Symptom resolution, clearance, or two negative PCRs marked the recovered donors of Cohort 3.

This chain uses TRBV28 with TRBJ1-4; no reliable D call. The sample consisted of PBMCs or T cells enriched from blood (not recorded which). The origin of this receptor is a man between 45 and 60 years old who had recovered from COVID-19. This chain's CDR3 is CASSLSGRTNEKLFF. The CDR3 DNA reads as TGTGCCAGCAGTTTATCGGGTCGAACTAATGAAAAACTGTTTTTT.